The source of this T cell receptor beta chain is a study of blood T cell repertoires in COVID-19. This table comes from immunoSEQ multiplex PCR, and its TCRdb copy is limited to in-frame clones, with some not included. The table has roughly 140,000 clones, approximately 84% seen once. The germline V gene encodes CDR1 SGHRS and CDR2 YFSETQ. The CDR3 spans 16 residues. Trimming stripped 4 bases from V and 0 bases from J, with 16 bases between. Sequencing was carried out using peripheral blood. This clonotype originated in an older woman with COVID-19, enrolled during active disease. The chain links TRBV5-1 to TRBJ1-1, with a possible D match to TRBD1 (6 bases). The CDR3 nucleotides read TGCGCCAGCAGCCCGGGAAGGACAGTGTTGAACACTGAAGCTTTCTTT. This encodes CASSPGRTVLNTEAFF.